A single sample gave rise to the 24 T cell receptor beta chains below, sequenced in a study of identifying expanded T cells in peripheral blood. Repertoires were generated with immunoSEQ multiplex PCR, while TCRdb's copy carries only in-frame clones and drops some. The sample carries more than 90,000 clones, 87% recorded once. Source material: blood. These receptor sequences come from a person aged 18-69 years in good health.

The rearrangement joins TRBV7-2 to TRBJ2-1, with D perhaps TRBD1 (5 bases). Germline V gives CDR1 SGHTA, CDR2 FQGNSA. Trimming left V 4 bases short and J 6 bases short, with 19 bases between. The CDR3 is 16 amino acids. The CDR3 sequence: CASSYQRLTVSNEQFF. The CDR3 DNA follows: TGTGCCAGCAGCTACCAACGTTTGACAGTAAGCAATGAGCAGTTCTTC. The whole variable domain, remainder taken from reference TRBV7-2 and TRBJ2-1, is GAGVSQSPSNKVTEKGKDVELRCDPISGHTALYWYRQSLGQGLEFLIYFQGNSAPDKSGLPSDRFSAERTGGSVSTLTIQRTQQEDSAVYLCASSYQRLTVSNEQFFGPGTRLTVL.

This chain uses TRBV5-6 with TRBJ2-1, with D possibly TRBD2 on 6 matching bases. The length of the CDR3 is 13 residues. Germline loops: CDR1 SGHDT, CDR2 YYEEEE. V was trimmed by 4 bases and J by 14 bases, leaving 19 bases between them. The CDR3 sequence is CASSPGILAREFF. DNA of the CDR3: TGTGCCAGCAGCCCAGGGATACTAGCACGGGAGTTCTTC. Supplemented by reference TRBV5-6 and TRBJ2-1, the full variable domain reads DAGVTQSPTHLIKTRGQQVTLRCSPKSGHDTVSWYQQALGQGPQFIFQYYEEEERQRGNFPDRFSGHQFPNYSSELNVNALLLGDSALYLCASSPGILAREFFGPGTRLTVL.

The rearrangement links TRBV4-3 to TRBJ2-2, with D possibly TRBD1 on 6 matching bases. V lost 5 bases and J lost 4, with 17 bases in between. The CDR3 is made up of 16 amino acids. Germline V gene lookup returns CDR1 LGHNA and CDR2 YSLEER. CDR3 in amino acids: CASSGDIGDGTGELFF. CDR3 bases: TGCGCCAGCAGCGGGGACATAGGGGATGGCACCGGGGAGCTGTTTTTT.

This clone was observed a handful of times. The chain recombines TRBV6-5 with TRBJ1-1; D ambiguous. Germline V gene lookup returns CDR1 MNHEY and CDR2 SVGAGI. Trimming removed 6 bases from V and 4 bases from J, with 6 bases in between. The CDR3 is 11 residues long. The CDR3 sequence: CASSVGTEAFF. In nucleotides, the CDR3 is TGTGCCAGCAGCGTAGGCACTGAAGCTTTCTTT.

The V gene is TRBV18, the J gene TRBJ1-1; 7 bases are shared with TRBD1. J lost 3 bases, V lost 3 bases, and 13 bases had no gene match. Germline V gene lookup returns CDR1 KGHSH and CDR2 LQKENI. The CDR3 is 17 amino acids. The CDR3: CASSPRTGLNGDTEAFF. The CDR3 region has the DNA TGTGCCAGCTCACCTAGGACAGGACTAAACGGGGACACTGAAGCTTTCTTT.

The rearrangement links TRBV5-1 to TRBJ1-2; D not resolved. Germline V gives CDR1 SGHRS, CDR2 YFSETQ. The CDR3 runs to 14 residues. Trimming took 7 bases from V and 2 from J, leaving 15 bases between them. CDR3 amino acids: CASRVRADNYGYTF. The CDR3 region has the DNA TGCGCCAGCCGGGTCCGGGCAGACAACTATGGCTACACCTTC. The entire variable domain, with the rest obtained from reference TRBV5-1 and TRBJ1-2, is as follows: KAGVTQTPRYLIKTRGQQVTLSCSPISGHRSVSWYQQTPGQGLQFLFEYFSETQRNKGNFPGRFSGRQFSNSRSEMNVSTLELGDSALYLCASRVRADNYGYTFGSGTRLTVV.

V and J are TRBV5-1 and TRBJ2-5; 11 bases line up with TRBD2. Germline-derived CDR1 and CDR2 are SGHRS and YFSETQ. The V gene end was trimmed by 6 bases and the J gene end by 4 bases; junction bases not matched to a gene: 8. This CDR3 region has 15 residues. The CDR3 region has the DNA TGCGCCAGCAAAGCCGGGACTAGCGGCGGAGAGACCCAGTACTTC. Residues: CASKAGTSGGETQYF.

The rearrangement uses TRBV18 and TRBJ1-1, with 7 bases fitting TRBD1. J lost 8 bases, V lost 3 bases, and 12 bases had no gene match. The CDR3 is made up of 15 amino acids. CDR1 is KGHSH and CDR2 is LQKENI in the germline V gene. The CDR3 spells CASSPGTDVWAEAFF. The CDR3 nucleotides read TGTGCCAGCTCACCCGGGACAGACGTTTGGGCAGAAGCTTTCTTT.

The CDR3 loop is CASSLGGGVDEKLFF. CDR3 DNA sequence: TGTGCCAGCAGTCTCGGCGGGGGCGTCGATGAAAAACTGTTTTTT. The rearrangement uses TRBV6-5 and TRBJ1-4; possibly TRBD1 for D (6 bases). CDR3 size: 15 residues. In germline, CDR1 is MNHEY, CDR2 SVGAGI. The ends were cut back, 5 bases at V and 6 bases at J, with 16 bases in the middle.

This chain joins TRBV27 and TRBJ1-2; D not certain. CDR1 is MNHEY and CDR2 is SMNVEV in the germline V gene (reference sequence). V gave up 2 bases and J gave up 4 bases, with 8 bases separating them. The CDR3 totals 13 residues. The CDR3 here is CASSLVRGYGYTF. CDR3 nucleotide sequence: TGTGCCAGCAGTTTAGTACGGGGCTATGGCTACACCTTC.

The table lists this clone with a count of one. V and J are TRBV9 and TRBJ1-2; D is ambiguous. V was pared by 1 base and J by 2 bases, with 15 bases between. The germline CDR1 and CDR2 sequences are SGDLS and YYNGEE. The CDR3 has 16 residues. CDR3 DNA: TGTGCCAGCAGCGTACATCAAGGGTCCCGAAACTATGGCTACACCTTC. It translates to CASSVHQGSRNYGYTF.

The V gene is TRBV28, the J gene TRBJ1-2; tentative D call: TRBD1 (5 bases). V was clipped by 5 bases and J by 2 bases, with 18 bases between them. Germline assignment: CDR1 MDHEN and CDR2 SYDVKM. This CDR3 spans 16 amino acids. CDR3 bases: TGTGCCAGCAGTATTTACTTAGCAGGGAACAACTATGGCTACACCTTC. It specifies CASSIYLAGNNYGYTF.

Points on this clone: Other DNA sequences within the sample encode an identical CDR3. This chain uses TRBV7-2 with TRBJ1-6; no clear D. Trimming left V 4 bases short and J 5 bases short, with 9 bases between. This CDR3 is built from 14 residues. From germline, CDR1 is SGHTA and CDR2 FQGNSA. CDR3 in amino acids: CASSSGRNNSPLHF. In nucleotides, the CDR3 is TGTGCCAGCAGCTCAGGACGGAATAATTCACCCCTCCACTTT.

CDR3 protein: CASFYPETYTF. The DNA for the CDR3 is TGTGCCAGCTTCTACCCAGAGACCTACACCTTC. The chain combines TRBV6-5 with TRBJ1-2; D unresolved. The CDR3 is 11 amino acids. The germline V gene has CDR1 MNHEY and CDR2 SVGAGI. Trimming cost V 8 bases and J 10 bases, with 14 bases left between them.

This chain connects TRBV18 to TRBJ2-1; TRBD1 matches at 8 bases. Germline assignment: CDR1 KGHSH and CDR2 LQKENI. The CDR3 is 15 amino acids. Unmatched junction bases numbered 5, after V lost 3 bases and J lost 4 bases. CDR3 bases: TGTGCCAGCTCACCCAGGACAGGGCCGTACAATGAGCAGTTCTTC. This codes for CASSPRTGPYNEQFF.

The chain couples TRBV5-4 to TRBJ2-1; 9 positions agree with TRBD2. V was pared by 0 bases and J by 7 bases, with 5 bases of the junction left unmatched. There are 15 residues in the CDR3. Germline CDR1 reads SGHNT; CDR2 reads YYREEE (reference sequence). CDR3 in amino acids: CASSLASGVLNEQFF. For the CDR3, the DNA is TGTGCCAGCAGCTTGGCTAGCGGGGTCCTGAATGAGCAGTTCTTC. Looking up the rest from reference TRBV5-4 and TRBJ2-1 gives the full variable domain: ETGVTQSPTHLIKTRGQQVTLRCSSQSGHNTVSWYQQALGQGPQFIFQYYREEENGRGNFPPRFSGLQFPNYSSELNVNALELDDSALYLCASSLASGVLNEQFFGPGTRLTVL.

This clone was detected once. The CDR3 region is CASSLAPYTEAFF. The CDR3 DNA reads as TGTGCCAGCAGCTTAGCGCCATACACTGAAGCTTTCTTT. The rearrangement uses TRBV7-8 and TRBJ1-1, with D hard to call. CDR1 SGHVS and CDR2 FQNEAQ come from the germline V gene. Trimming pared 0 bases from V and 3 bases from J, leaving 5 bases between. This CDR3 has 13 amino acids.

The chain employs TRBV2 and TRBJ1-1, with 7 nucleotides matching TRBD1. The CDR3 has 14 residues. Germline V gene lookup returns CDR1 SNHLY and CDR2 FYNNEI. Losses at the gene ends were 10 bases for V and 4 bases for J; bases not matched to a gene: 12. CDR3 bases: TGTGCCACACACTCACAGGGGTCAGCCACTGAAGCTTTCTTT. Its protein is CATHSQGSATEAFF.

The V and J genes are TRBV5-4 and TRBJ1-2; D remains ambiguous. Trimming removed 0 bases from V and 5 bases from J, with 8 bases in between. Germline V gene sequence: CDR1 SGHNT, CDR2 YYREEE (reference sequence). This CDR3 contains 13 residues. The CDR3 region has the DNA TGTGCCAGCAGCTTGGATCATCTTTATGGCTACACCTTC. Protein product: CASSLDHLYGYTF.

CDR3 DNA: TGTGCCAGCAGCGACAATGAGCAGTTCTTC. This sequence encodes CASSDNEQFF. This rearrangement joins TRBV13 to TRBJ2-1; D is ambiguous. The CDR3 loop spans 10 amino acids. Germline V CDR1 and CDR2: PRHDT, FYEKMQ (reference sequence). V lost 5 bases to trimming and J lost 5 bases, with 1 base between them.

V and J are TRBV7-2 and TRBJ2-7; D is perhaps TRBD2 (5 bases). The ends were cut back, 3 bases at V and 2 bases at J, with 14 bases in the middle. From germline, CDR1 is SGHTA and CDR2 FQGNSA. CDR3 length: 15 amino acids. For the CDR3, the DNA is TGTGCCAGCAGCTTGTCATGGGTCGGGGCCTACGAGCAGTACTTC. Its translation: CASSLSWVGAYEQYF.

The chain is built from TRBV10-3 and TRBJ2-5; D could derive from TRBD1 or TRBD2 (6 bases each). This CDR3 has 16 amino acids. V lost 7 bases and J 4 bases, leaving 22 bases between the germline ends. The germline V gene encodes CDR1 ENHRY and CDR2 SYGVKD. The CDR3 loop is CAINVGFSGAGETQYF. The CDR3 DNA reads as TGTGCCATCAACGTTGGGTTCTCGGGGGCCGGAGAGACCCAGTACTTC.

This clone was seen only a few times. The chain recombines TRBV7-2 with TRBJ1-5, with TRBD1 matching over 7 bases. The V and J ends lost 4 bases and 3 bases, in that order; junction bases with no gene match: 6. Germline-derived CDR1 and CDR2 are SGHTA and FQGNSA. The CDR3 is made up of 15 amino acids. CDR3 nucleotides: TGTGCCAGCAGCTCCAGGACAGGTCCCAATCAGCCCCAGCATTTT. This gives the protein CASSSRTGPNQPQHF.

Only one count was recorded for this clone. This rearrangement joins TRBV29-1 to TRBJ1-1, with D uncertain. This CDR3 contains 13 residues. Trimming shortened V by 4 bases and J by 3 bases, and 12 bases separated the two germline ends. Germline CDR1 SQVTM, CDR2 ANQGSEA. The CDR3: CSVVSTQHTEAFF. The CDR3 DNA reads as TGCAGCGTTGTGTCAACTCAGCACACTGAAGCTTTCTTT.